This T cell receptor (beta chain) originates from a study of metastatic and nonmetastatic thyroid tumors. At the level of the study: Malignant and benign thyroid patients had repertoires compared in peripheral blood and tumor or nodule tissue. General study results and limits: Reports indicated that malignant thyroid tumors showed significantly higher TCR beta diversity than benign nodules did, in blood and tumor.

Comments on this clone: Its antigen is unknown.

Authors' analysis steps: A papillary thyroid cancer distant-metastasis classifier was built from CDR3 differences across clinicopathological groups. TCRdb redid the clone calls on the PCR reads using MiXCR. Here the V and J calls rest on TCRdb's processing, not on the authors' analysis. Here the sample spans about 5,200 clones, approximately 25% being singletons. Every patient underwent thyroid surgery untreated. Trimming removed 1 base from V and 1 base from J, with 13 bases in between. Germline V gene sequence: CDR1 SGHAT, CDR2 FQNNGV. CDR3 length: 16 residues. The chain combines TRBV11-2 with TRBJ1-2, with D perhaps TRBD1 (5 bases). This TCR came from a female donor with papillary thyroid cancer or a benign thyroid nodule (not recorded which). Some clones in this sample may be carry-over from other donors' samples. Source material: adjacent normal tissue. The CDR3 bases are TGTGCCAGCAGCTTAGGACAGTCCGGGGGTAACTATGGCTACACCTTC. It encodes CASSLGQSGGNYGYTF.